This record concerns one T cell receptor (beta chain) sequence. Using its own MiXCR run on the 5' RACE reads, TCRdb lists one record per CDR3 protein. Of 300,000 to 400,000 distinct CDR3 sequences listed, about 10% are singletons. This CDR3 spans 13 amino acids. Germline loops: CDR1 LGHNA, CDR2 YSLEER. V lost 5 bases to trimming and J lost 4 bases, with 11 bases between them. The sample originates from a study of T cells after yellow fever vaccination. Study-level background: Libraries from low-cell-number fractions were prepared with the SMART-Seq v4 Ultra Low Input RNA kit.

The chain is built from TRBV4-3 and TRBJ2-5; D is perhaps TRBD2 (5 bases). Here the sequenced sample was CD4+ T cells sorted from PBMCs, taken 45 days after the yellow fever booster vaccination. This receptor was obtained from a man aged 18-30 years who received the YFV17D yellow fever vaccine. Here the CDR3 reads CASSAYEGETQYF. CDR3 nucleotide sequence: TGCGCCAGCAGCGCATACGAGGGAGAGACCCAGTACTTC.